This TCR beta chain was retrieved from a study of OX40 agonist ivuxolimab in advanced cancers. Study summary: The drug used for patients, ivuxolimab, was an agonistic anti-OX40 (CD134) antibody.

This CDR3 has 16 amino acids. Germline values: CDR1 LNHDA, CDR2 SQIVND (reference sequence). Trimming pared 5 bases from V and 2 bases from J, leaving 13 bases between. Clones were read by immunoSEQ multiplex PCR, and TCRdb kept only the in-frame ones, dropping some. The sample carries about 48,000 clones, around nine tenths recorded once. J is TRBJ2-6 and V is TRBV19; tentatively, D is TRBD1 (6 bases). This TCR derives from an adult with an advanced solid tumor such as melanoma, head and neck, liver or kidney cancer. The source material was CD4+ or CD8+ T cells sorted from blood, sampled in a trial of the OX40 agonist ivuxolimab. CDR3 amino acids: CASSQDSSPGANVLTF. In DNA form, the CDR3 reads TGTGCCAGTAGTCAGGACAGTTCCCCTGGGGCCAACGTCCTGACTTTC.